This section outlines one T cell receptor beta chain sequence together with its context. What it binds is not known. The CDR3 is made up of 12 amino acids. CDR1 is SGHRS, CDR2 YFSETQ, per germline. The trim removed 4 bases at V and 14 bases at J, leaving 7 bases unmatched. Use of 60 Vbeta and 13 Jbeta primers characterized the PCR. The repertoire was sequenced with immunoSEQ multiplex PCR; TCRdb's copy has only in-frame clones and lacks some. This table has about 91,000 clones, about 89% appearing once. The data were taken from a study of cytomegalovirus exposure and HLA in healthy donors. Points from the study as a whole: What a later analysis reportedly showed was that an Asian-associated ancestry cluster had fewer N-insertions than the 666-donor mean. The authors enumerated 150 to 200 TCR beta chains as linked to cytomegalovirus. Using the classifier, cytomegalovirus status was reportedly diagnosed with high specificity and sensitivity. Differences between HLA loci emerged in a later analysis of TCR association rates, with DRB1 most and HLA-C fewest.

This sequence was found in a man under 40 in good health and CMV-seropositive. V usage is TRBV5-1 and J usage is TRBJ2-1, with 9 bases fitting TRBD1. Sequencing was done on a sample of PBMCs. In DNA, the CDR3 is TGCGCCAGCAGCCCCGGACAGGGGAGGGAGTTCTTC. It yields the protein CASSPGQGREFF.